The 31 T cell receptor beta chains below were found in one sample sequenced in a study of T-cell reconstitution after alpha-beta-depleted transplantation in children. Preparation of the TCRbeta library used unique molecular identifiers. Via MiXCR, TCRdb re-called the PCR reads, giving one row per CDR3 protein. The sample consists of 200,000 or so distinct CDR3 sequences, approximately 8.4% of them appearing once. This specimen consisted of PBMCs, mostly from graft donor cells, obtained 360 days after TCRalphabeta/CD19-depleted stem cell transplant. The receptors come from a male patient between 2 and 10 years old who had a stem cell transplant for acute myeloid leukemia, so the T cells may come from the graft donor.

Many counts were recorded for this clonotype. V usage is TRBV29-1 and J usage is TRBJ2-7; a weak D match, TRBD1 (5 bases). This CDR3 region has 15 residues. The V gene's germline CDR1 is SQVTM and CDR2 ANQGSEA. Trimming shortened V by 2 bases and J by 5 bases, and 19 bases separated the two germline ends. The CDR3 spells CSVEKETAIAHEQYF. CDR3 DNA: TGCAGCGTTGAAAAAGAGACAGCTATCGCCCACGAGCAGTACTTC.

There are many counts of this clonotype. The CDR3 DNA follows: TGTGCCATCAGTGAGTATCGAAGCTCCTACAATGAGCAGTTCTTC. Translated, it gives CAISEYRSSYNEQFF. The rearrangement joins TRBV10-3 to TRBJ2-1, with D unclear. V was clipped by 1 base and J by 0 bases, with 7 bases between them. In germline, CDR1 is ENHRY, CDR2 SYGVKD. The CDR3 is 15 amino acids.

This clonotype was seen only a few times. This sequence joins TRBV29-1 and TRBJ2-7; the match to TRBD1 covers 9 bases. The CDR3 spans 13 residues. Germline V CDR1 and CDR2: SQVTM, ANQGSEA. Trimming took 4 bases from V and 3 from J; bases not matched to a gene: 4. The CDR3 coding sequence is TGCAGCGTTGCACCGGGACAGGGCTACGAGCAGTACTTC. It codes for CSVAPGQGYEQYF.

In this sample, this clonotype turned up many times. The V call is TRBV5-1, the J call TRBJ2-5; D possibly corresponds to TRBD2 (6 bases). CDR3 length: 16 amino acids. Trimming left V 0 bases short and J 1 base short, with 13 bases between. Per the germline V gene, CDR1 is SGHRS and CDR2 is YFSETQ. DNA for the CDR3: TGCGCCAGCAGCTTGGAAGGATACGGGGGCCAAGAGACCCAGTACTTC. This gives the protein CASSLEGYGGQETQYF.

The rearrangement uses TRBV7-2 and TRBJ2-7; D is uncertain. The V and J ends lost 1 base and 1 base respectively, with 11 bases between them. CDR1 SGHTA and CDR2 FQGNSA come from the germline V gene. The CDR3 has 15 residues. This chain's CDR3 is CASSLGVGRSYEQYF. In DNA, the CDR3 is TGTGCCAGCAGCTTAGGGGTCGGCAGATCCTACGAGCAGTACTTC.

This clonotype was detected ten times or more. V gene TRBV20-1 combines with J gene TRBJ2-1; 14 bases agree with TRBD2. CDR3 length: 14 amino acids. The J segment lost 9 bases and the V segment lost 3 bases, leaving 4 bases of the junction unmatched. Germline V gene lookup returns CDR1 DFQATT and CDR2 SNEGSKA (reference sequence). CDR3 coding DNA: TGCAGTGCTAGGGGACTAGCGGGGGAATTTGAGCAGTTCTTC. Translation: CSARGLAGEFEQFF.

This clonotype was seen a handful of times. The chain couples TRBV28 to TRBJ2-7, with D tentatively TRBD1 (5 bases). Trimming took 4 bases from V and 0 from J, leaving 10 bases between them. Germline loops: CDR1 MDHEN, CDR2 SYDVKM. The CDR3 sequence is 14 residues long. This chain's CDR3 is CASSSPDSSYEQYV. In DNA form, the CDR3 reads TGTGCCAGCAGTTCACCCGACAGCTCCTACGAGCAGTACGTC.

V is TRBV28 and J is TRBJ2-1; possible D gene TRBD1, 5 bases. This CDR3 has 15 amino acids. Deletions cut 2 bases from V and 7 bases from J, with 15 bases between. CDR1 and CDR2 from the germline V gene are MDHEN and SYDVKM. The CDR3 coding sequence is TGTGCCAGCAGTTTAGGGGCCCCCTCTAGGAATGAGCAGTTCTTC. It codes for CASSLGAPSRNEQFF.

This clonotype has ten or more counts. CDR3 sequence: CASSYKGWTEAFF. For the CDR3, the DNA is TGTGCCAGCAGTTATAAGGGGTGGACTGAAGCTTTCTTT. This chain links TRBV6-2 or TRBV6-3 with TRBJ1-1; D perhaps matches TRBD1 (5 bases). V was pared by 3 bases and J by 5 bases, with 10 bases between. The CDR3 is made up of 13 amino acids. The germline V gene has CDR1 MNHEY and CDR2 SVGEGT.

This chain joins TRBV12-3 or TRBV12-4 and TRBJ2-1; 10 nucleotides line up with TRBD1. V shed 7 bases, J shed 7 bases, and the junction held 13 bases outside the gene matches. The CDR3 is 16 amino acids. CDR3: CASKSSGQGPVNEQFF. DNA for the CDR3: TGTGCCAGCAAAAGCTCGGGACAGGGGCCCGTGAATGAGCAGTTCTTC.

There are many counts of this clonotype. This rearrangement joins TRBV7-2 to TRBJ1-4; no definite D call. Germline V gives CDR1 SGHTA, CDR2 FQGNSA. Deletions cut 2 bases from V and 7 bases from J, with 5 bases between. The CDR3 length is 12 residues. CDR3: CASSLFGEKLFF. In DNA form, the CDR3 reads TGTGCCAGCAGCTTATTTGGTGAAAAACTGTTTTTT.

This rearrangement joins TRBV7-2 to TRBJ2-7; 9 nucleotides agree with TRBD1. The CDR3 is made up of 12 amino acids. Trimming cost V 5 bases and J 6 bases; bases outside gene matches: 2. Germline V gene sequence: CDR1 SGHTA, CDR2 FQGNSA. CDR3 protein: CASSEDRGEQYF. In DNA, the CDR3 is TGTGCCAGCAGCGAGGACAGGGGCGAGCAGTACTTC.

This clonotype has just a few counts. The chain employs TRBV10-3 and TRBJ1-2; no reliable D call. V shed 0 bases and J shed 2 bases, with 7 bases lying between them. Germline lookup yields CDR1 ENHRY and CDR2 SYGVKD. The CDR3 is 14 residues long. CDR3 nucleotide sequence: TGTGCCATCAGTGAGTCGCCCAGGAACTATGGCTACACCTTC. Its protein is CAISESPRNYGYTF.

As DNA, the CDR3 is TGTGCCAGCTCACCCGGGACTCGAAGTGAGACCCAGTACTTC. This translates into CASSPGTRSETQYF. The chain couples TRBV18 to TRBJ2-5; D may be TRBD2 (6 bases). The V end lost 3 bases, the J end lost 5 bases, and 13 bases lay between the germline ends. Germline V gene data show CDR1 as KGHSH and CDR2 as LQKENI. The CDR3 covers 14 residues.

There are many counts of this clonotype. The chain employs TRBV4-1 and TRBJ2-1; tentatively, D is TRBD2 (6 bases). Germline CDR1 is MGHRA and CDR2 is YSYEKL. Trimming left V 0 bases short and J 7 bases short, with 22 bases between. There are 18 residues in the CDR3. The DNA of the CDR3 is TGCGCCAGCAGCCAAGATCATGGAGCGGCAGGGAGGTGGAATGAGCAGTTCTTC. Protein sequence: CASSQDHGAAGRWNEQFF.

This clonotype has at least ten counts. This chain connects TRBV12-3 or TRBV12-4 to TRBJ2-7; D might be TRBD2 (5 bases). Trimming stripped 8 bases from V and 2 bases from J, with 13 bases between. The CDR3 contains 13 residues. The CDR3 here is CASGPKGAYEQYV. The DNA for the CDR3 is TGTGCCAGCGGTCCTAAGGGAGCCTACGAGCAGTACGTC.

This clonotype showed up just a few times. The rearrangement uses TRBV10-3 and TRBJ2-7; maybe TRBD1 (6 bases). Trimming cost V 2 bases and J 3 bases, with 11 bases left between them. Germline loops: CDR1 ENHRY, CDR2 SYGVKD. The CDR3 spans 14 residues. The CDR3 reads CAISEPRGHYEQYF. In DNA, the CDR3 is TGTGCCATCAGTGAGCCCAGGGGACACTACGAGCAGTACTTC.

V is TRBV5-1 and J is TRBJ2-7, with 8 positions matching TRBD1. CDR3 length equals 16 residues. Trimming cost V 1 base and J 1 base; bases outside gene matches: 7. Germline lookup yields CDR1 SGHRS and CDR2 YFSETQ. The DNA of the CDR3 is TGCGCCAGCAGCTTGCCTGGGACAGGAAGTTCCTACGAGCAGTACTTC. Protein: CASSLPGTGSSYEQYF.

This clonotype was detected ten times or more. The chain employs TRBV27 and TRBJ2-3; unclear D gene. This CDR3 has 13 residues. Trimming took 1 base from V and 5 from J, leaving 7 bases between them. The germline CDR1 and CDR2 sequences are MNHEY and SMNVEV (reference sequence). CDR3 DNA: TGTGCCAGCAGTTTATATAAGGAAGATACGCAGTATTTT. It specifies CASSLYKEDTQYF.

This clonotype was recorded a few times. The chain uses TRBV20-1 and TRBJ2-3; unclear D gene. The germline V gene has CDR1 DFQATT and CDR2 SNEGSKA (reference sequence). Trimming removed 4 bases from V and 2 bases from J, with 10 bases in between. The CDR3 runs 13 residues. CDR3 sequence: CSATQANTDTQYF. The CDR3 DNA follows: TGCAGTGCTACCCAAGCCAACACAGATACGCAGTATTTT.

The chain carries TRBV6-5 and TRBJ1-3, with unresolved D. The CDR3 has 16 amino acids. The V gene's germline CDR1 is MNHEY and CDR2 SVGAGI. Trimming cost V 0 bases and J 7 bases, with 16 bases left between them. The CDR3 DNA is TGTGCCAGCAGTTACTCCGGCGCTGGACCGCGGAACACCATATATTTT. It yields the protein CASSYSGAGPRNTIYF.

This clonotype was observed many times. The chain has TRBV18 and TRBJ2-7; D is uncertain. This CDR3 has 11 residues. Germline V gene lookup returns CDR1 KGHSH and CDR2 LQKENI. V was trimmed by 2 bases and J by 3 bases, leaving 2 bases between them. The CDR3 sequence is CASSPNYEQYV. The CDR3 nucleotides are TGTGCCAGCTCACCAAACTACGAGCAGTACGTC.

This clonotype occurred many times. The rearrangement joins TRBV12-3 or TRBV12-4 to TRBJ1-6, with a possible D match to TRBD1 (5 bases). The length of the CDR3 is 12 residues. Trimming shortened V by 4 bases and J by 9 bases, and 7 bases separated the two germline ends. CDR3 in DNA: TGTGCCAGCAGTTCCAGGGCTTCACCCCTCCACTTT. Amino acid sequence: CASSSRASPLHF.

This clonotype was counted only a few times. J is TRBJ2-3 and V is TRBV5-1, with D perhaps matching TRBD1 (6 bases). The CDR3 extends over 16 amino acids. CDR1 and CDR2 from the germline V gene are SGHRS and YFSETQ. Trimming pared 4 bases from V and 2 bases from J, leaving 17 bases between. CDR3 region: CASSRAAGEYTDTQYF. For the CDR3, the DNA is TGCGCCAGCAGCCGCGCCGCAGGGGAGTACACAGATACGCAGTATTTT.

J is TRBJ2-1 and V is TRBV5-1; 12 bases agree with TRBD2. Germline CDR1 is SGHRS and CDR2 is YFSETQ. Trimming at V came to 0 bases and at J to 2 bases, leaving 3 bases not matched to a gene. CDR3 length: 17 amino acids. CDR3 sequence reads: CASSLARTSGAYNEQFF. CDR3 nucleotides: TGCGCCAGCAGCTTGGCTCGGACTAGCGGGGCCTACAATGAGCAGTTCTTC.

This clonotype came up a few times. The chain joins TRBV20-1 to TRBJ2-3; TRBD1 matches 10 bases. CDR1 DFQATT and CDR2 SNEGSKA come from the germline V gene (reference sequence). The junction had 6 bases not matched to a gene; V was cut back by 6 bases and J by 3 bases. CDR3 length equals 14 residues. The DNA of the CDR3 is TGCAGTGCCCGGGACAGGGGATTGACAGATACGCAGTATTTT. Residues: CSARDRGLTDTQYF.

This clonotype was counted only a few times. The V gene is TRBV7-3, the J gene TRBJ2-1; 10 bases map to TRBD2. Trimming took 3 bases from V and 5 from J; bases not matched to a gene: 13. Germline CDR1 SGHTA, CDR2 FQGTGA. This CDR3 is 18 amino acids long. In DNA, the CDR3 is TGTGCCAGCAGCTTCCGTTCCGGGACTAGCGCGGTTAACAATGAGCAGTTCTTC. Translated: CASSFRSGTSAVNNEQFF.

In its sample, this clonotype was seen many times. The chain combines TRBV7-9 with TRBJ2-7; D gene uncertain. Trimming took 7 bases from V and 3 from J, leaving 16 bases between them. Germline values: CDR1 SEHNR, CDR2 FQNEAQ (reference sequence). The CDR3 runs 14 residues. The CDR3 DNA follows: TGTGCCAGCACCGAACTGGTCGGAGACTACGAGCAGTACTTC. Residues: CASTELVGDYEQYF.

The rearrangement joins TRBV3-1 to TRBJ2-1; D ambiguous. From germline, CDR1 is LGHDT and CDR2 YNNKEL (reference sequence). The CDR3 contains 11 residues. V lost 1 base and J 10 bases, leaving 5 bases between the germline ends. DNA for the CDR3: TGTGCCAGCAGCCAAGGGTGGGAGCAGTTCTTC. Its translation: CASSQGWEQFF.

This clonotype was detected many times. The DNA for the CDR3 is TGTGCCAGCAGCCAAGATAGGCAAGCGGGGCCCTACAATGAGCAGTTCTTC. It translates to CASSQDRQAGPYNEQFF. V is TRBV3-1 and J is TRBJ2-1; the match to TRBD2 covers 7 bases. With 0 bases clipped from V and 2 bases from J, the junction kept 7 bases outside the gene matches. CDR3 length: 17 amino acids. CDR1 LGHDT and CDR2 YNNKEL come from the germline V gene (reference sequence).

There are a few counts of this clonotype. This sequence joins TRBV4-1 and TRBJ2-1; D may be TRBD1 or TRBD2 (5 bases each). Trimming removed 0 bases from V and 8 bases from J, with 20 bases in between. The CDR3 has 17 residues. CDR1 is MGHRA and CDR2 is YSYEKL in the germline V gene. The CDR3 DNA follows: TGCGCCAGCAGCCAAGAGGGGGTCCAGGCCGGCTGGCATGAGCAGTTCTTC. Protein product: CASSQEGVQAGWHEQFF.